This T cell receptor (beta chain) is from a study of blood T cells in healthy people across ages. Regarding the study as a whole: TCR beta diversity correlated strongly with naive T cell percentage.

The second PCR ran roughly 6 to 12 cycles with a sample-barcoded 5' primer and J-beta primers. TCRdb used MiXCR to reprocess the 5' RACE reads, holding one entry per CDR3 protein. This table has fewer than 1.5 million distinct CDR3 sequences, 42% appearing once. As concerns this clonotype: Its antigen is as yet unknown.

CDR1 LGHDT and CDR2 YNNKEL come from the germline V gene (reference sequence). This CDR3 comprises 14 residues. The V end was cut by 10 bases, the J end by 2 bases, with 17 bases between. Sequencing was carried out using blood. The sequence derives from a woman aged 18-35 years in good health. The V call is TRBV3-1, the J call TRBJ2-5, with a possible D match to TRBD2 (6 bases). Written as DNA, the CDR3 is TGTGCCACCTTCGGACGGGGAGGACAAGAGACCCAGTACTTC. Protein product: CATFGRGGQETQYF.